Reported below is one TCR beta chain. The antigen is undetermined. This specimen comes from a study of identifying expanded T cells in peripheral blood. CDR3 length: 10 amino acids. Per the germline V gene, CDR1 is MNHNY and CDR2 is SVGAGI (reference sequence). The germline V and J ends were trimmed by 2 bases and 6 bases, with 0 bases remaining between them. General observations from the study: Over approximately two and four weeks, about 17 and 20 clones changed, versus around 1.3 between replicates. Two-week clone count variance significantly increased as total template count grew.

The table came from immunoSEQ multiplex PCR; TCRdb's copy has only in-frame clones and leaves some out. This table has tens of thousands of clones, roughly 89% appearing once. Healthy donors had no documented immune events, such as infections, while sampled. The gene calls are TRBV6-6 and TRBJ2-3; no clear D. The TCR originated in a person aged 18 to 70 in good health. What was sequenced was blood. The CDR3: CASSYDTQYF. In DNA form, the CDR3 reads TGTGCCAGCAGTTACGATACGCAGTATTTT.